What follows describes a single TCR beta chain. The data originate from a study of control samples from healthy donors and cancer patients. TCRdb's copy holds only in-frame clones and misses some; the assay was immunoSEQ multiplex PCR. The sample has fewer than 120,000 clones, approximately 88% seen once. V shed 4 bases, J shed 4 bases, and the junction held 6 bases outside the gene matches. Germline V gene lookup returns CDR1 MNHEY and CDR2 SVGAGI. This CDR3 comprises 14 residues. The TCR sequence derives from a woman in her sixties or seventies with lung cancer. The rearrangement joins TRBV6-5 to TRBJ2-7; TRBD2 matches 8 bases. The sample was PBMCs. CDR3 in amino acids: CASSSGGTEYEQYF. The CDR3 DNA sequence: TGTGCCAGCAGTTCGGGGGGGACTGAATACGAGCAGTACTTC.